This is a list of T cell receptor beta chains from one sample in a study of PD-1 blockade in classical Hodgkin lymphoma. The method was immunoSEQ multiplex PCR; TCRdb's version includes in-frame clones alone and lacks a portion of them. The sample lists 12,000 to 15,000 clones, more than 75% seen once, with roughly 4% in the top ten. The starting material was peripheral blood mononuclear cells (PBMCs), obtained at baseline. The source is a human donor with classical Hodgkin lymphoma. The CDR3 runs from the conserved cysteine through the conserved F or W.

j_gene: TRBJ2-5
v_gene: TRBV30
CDR3aa: CAWRGTAGAAQYF

j_gene: TRBJ2-5
v_gene: TRBV28
CDR3aa: CASSAAEALQETQYF

j_gene: TRBJ2-7
v_gene: TRBV5-6
CDR3aa: CASSLAKLSSGSYEQYF

j_gene: TRBJ2-5
v_gene: TRBV7-9
CDR3aa: CASSFPDRGTWEQYF

j_gene: TRBJ2-1
v_gene: TRBV7-6
CDR3aa: CASSGGLFWRLIF

j_gene: TRBJ2-5
v_gene: TRBV7-2
CDR3aa: CASSFYRGGGETQYF

j_gene: TRBJ2-5
v_gene: TRBV2
CDR3aa: CASSEDQIETQYF

j_gene: TRBJ2-1
v_gene: TRBV9
CDR3aa: CASSPRQYNEQFF

j_gene: TRBJ2-6
v_gene: TRBV5-1
CDR3aa: CASSFTTTASGANVLTF

j_gene: TRBJ1-2
v_gene: TRBV10-3
CDR3aa: CAISDPYQSTSNYGYTF

j_gene: TRBJ2-1
v_gene: TRBV10-3
CDR3aa: CAISESALDEQFF

j_gene: TRBJ2-7
v_gene: TRBV19
CDR3aa: CASNVALGRAYEQYF

j_gene: TRBJ2-1
v_gene: TRBV4-1
CDR3aa: CASSQDWGGLHNEQFF

j_gene: TRBJ2-2
v_gene: TRBV9
CDR3aa: CASSARDLSTGELFF

j_gene: TRBJ2-1
v_gene: TRBV4-2
CDR3aa: CASSRDRGDEQFF

j_gene: TRBJ1-5
v_gene: TRBV4-1
CDR3aa: CASSQERGVEQPQHF

j_gene: TRBJ2-7
v_gene: TRBV9
CDR3aa: CASSEQGDSYEQYF

j_gene: TRBJ2-2
v_gene: TRBV2
CDR3aa: CASNLELGGELFF

j_gene: TRBJ2-7
v_gene: TRBV5-1
CDR3aa: CASSQSGTYPAYEQYF

j_gene: TRBJ1-2
v_gene: TRBV18
CDR3aa: CASSPNNPGTNYGYTF

j_gene: TRBJ2-3
v_gene: TRBV7-9
CDR3aa: CASSSSRSGGADTQYF

j_gene: TRBJ2-5
v_gene: TRBV11-3
CDR3aa: CASSFGGAGADGETQYF

j_gene: TRBJ1-5
v_gene: TRBV27
CDR3aa: CASSLAGGSNQPQHF

j_gene: TRBJ2-3
v_gene: TRBV7-9
CDR3aa: CASNGRVGTDTQYF

j_gene: TRBJ1-3
v_gene: TRBV6-6
CDR3aa: CASSYSPGIGNTIYF

j_gene: TRBJ2-7
v_gene: TRBV2
CDR3aa: CASSGPGGAYEQYF

j_gene: TRBJ2-5
v_gene: TRBV29-1
CDR3aa: CSVEERAQASGTSGALGQETQYF

j_gene: TRBJ2-3
v_gene: TRBV6-1
CDR3aa: CASSEGPHNTDTQYF

j_gene: TRBJ2-1
v_gene: TRBV10-3
CDR3aa: CASMTSGGGNEQFF

j_gene: TRBJ1-2
v_gene: TRBV5-4
CDR3aa: CASSSAWGLPYGYTF

j_gene: TRBJ2-1
v_gene: TRBV29-1
CDR3aa: CSVEGTSGPSYNEQFF

j_gene: TRBJ2-7
v_gene: TRBV5-1
CDR3aa: CASSQQVSGTGGIEQYF

j_gene: TRBJ2-7
v_gene: TRBV9
CDR3aa: CASSVVEQGYEQYF

j_gene: TRBJ1-5
v_gene: TRBV5-1
CDR3aa: CASSPDRGNNQPQHF